One T cell receptor (beta chain) is described in this entry. Its antigen is currently unknown. Other DNA sequences in the same sample also yield this CDR3. Isolated RNA was reverse transcribed into cDNA used as the sequencing template. Assay used: immunoSEQ multiplex PCR; TCRdb lists only in-frame clones, some missing. The table includes around 150,000 clones, 62% detected once. This CDR3 is built from 12 residues. CDR1 and CDR2 from the germline V gene are SQVTM and ANQGSEA. The ends were cut back, 1 base at V and 4 bases at J, with 5 bases in the middle. This record belongs to a study of CD8+ T cells in alopecia areata. Overall study results and limits: Besides other cells, scalp samples also yield sequences of resident alphabeta T cells from normal skin. An increase in clonality over normal scalp was evident in lesional scalp, especially alopecia totalis/universalis.

T lymphocytes (CD4+ and CD8+) were sorted from PBMCs. This TCR was sampled from a human donor in good health. The chain links TRBV29-1 to TRBJ2-4, with unresolved D. What was sequenced was CD8+ T cells sorted from blood. CDR3 in amino acids: CSVEGRKNIQYF. CDR3 nucleotides: TGCAGCGTTGAAGGGAGAAAAAACATTCAGTACTTC.